The 8 T cell receptor beta chains below were found in one sample sequenced in a study of T cell responses to AZD1222 COVID-19 vaccine. Sequenced by immunoSEQ multiplex PCR; TCRdb stores in-frame clones only, minus some. The table shows around 140,000 clones, with around nine tenths occurring only once. The source material was peripheral blood, sampled on day 0 of AZD1222 vaccination. Source of these receptors: an adult in good health.

This chain links TRBV6-4 with TRBJ1-1; D not certain. This CDR3 is 13 amino acids long. The germline V and J ends were trimmed by 7 bases and 6 bases, with 15 bases remaining between them. Germline CDR1 MRHNA, CDR2 SNTAGT. CDR3 sequence: CASNPRGGPEAFF. The CDR3 DNA reads TGTGCCAGCAATCCCCGTGGTGGGCCTGAAGCTTTCTTT.

On this clone itself: The sample contains more than one DNA sequence encoding this CDR3. The rearrangement uses TRBV27 and TRBJ2-7; no reliable D call. CDR3 length: 13 residues. Trimming cost V 0 bases and J 3 bases, with 6 bases left between them. The germline gives CDR1 MNHEY, CDR2 SMNVEV (reference sequence). Here the CDR3 reads CASSLSGLYEQYF. DNA for the CDR3: TGTGCCAGCAGTTTATCTGGGCTCTACGAGCAGTACTTC.

Written as DNA, the CDR3 is TGTGCCAGCAGACCAACCTCCCGGGACAGGGGCCTCCAGGGGCCCCAGCATTTT. This codes for CASRPTSRDRGLQGPQHF. This chain joins TRBV28 and TRBJ1-5; 10 bases are a match to TRBD1. In germline, CDR1 is MDHEN, CDR2 SYDVKM. V was clipped by 6 bases and J by 9 bases; unmatched bases: 20. The length of the CDR3 is 18 residues. The full variable domain, rest sourced from reference TRBV28 and TRBJ1-5, is DVKVTQSSRYLVKRTGEKVFLECVQDMDHENMFWYRQDPGLGLRLIYFSYDVKMKEKGDIPEGYSVSREKKERFSLILESASTNQTSMYLCASRPTSRDRGLQGPQHFGDGTRLSIL.

The CDR3 reads CASSEVTRGEQFF. CDR3 DNA sequence: TGTGCCAGCAGCGAAGTAACTAGGGGTGAGCAGTTCTTC. V is TRBV7-2 and J is TRBJ2-1, with D possibly being TRBD1 or TRBD2 (5 bases each). CDR1 and CDR2 from the germline V gene are SGHTA and FQGNSA. CDR3 length equals 13 residues. The germline V and J ends were trimmed by 5 bases and 9 bases, with 14 bases remaining between them.

CDR3 in DNA: TGTGCCAGCAGCTTATTGGCCGGACAAGAGACCCAGTACTTC. Protein: CASSLLAGQETQYF. The chain joins TRBV7-8 to TRBJ2-5; D unclear. Germline V gives CDR1 SGHVS, CDR2 FQNEAQ. The V end lost 2 bases, the J end lost 2 bases, and 9 bases lay between the germline ends. CDR3 length: 14 amino acids.

The genes are TRBV15 and TRBJ2-7; 11 bases are shared with TRBD2. V lost 1 base and J lost 2; bases outside the gene matches: 1. The CDR3 runs 15 residues. The germline V gene encodes CDR1 LNHNV and CDR2 YYDKDF (reference sequence). The CDR3 is CATSRAGLAAYEQYF. The CDR3 nucleotides read TGTGCCACCAGCAGAGCGGGACTAGCGGCCTACGAGCAGTACTTC.

This rearrangement joins TRBV5-3 to TRBJ1-2; 8 bases map to TRBD1. TRBV5-3 is annotated as an ORF whose role is uncertain. The CDR3 has 16 amino acids. The V segment lost 0 bases and the J segment 1 base; nucleotides outside the gene matches: 5. CDR3 sequence: CARSLASDRVNYGYTF. DNA for the CDR3: TGTGCCAGAAGCTTGGCTTCGGACAGGGTTAACTATGGCTACACCTTC.

The chain carries TRBV5-1 and TRBJ1-3; a weak D match, TRBD1 (6 bases). The CDR3 is 14 amino acids. V was trimmed by 4 bases and J by 2 bases, leaving 10 bases between them. Germline lookup yields CDR1 SGHRS and CDR2 YFSETQ. Here the CDR3 reads CASSPTGTGNTIYF. The CDR3, as DNA: TGCGCCAGCAGCCCTACAGGGACTGGAAACACCATATATTTT.